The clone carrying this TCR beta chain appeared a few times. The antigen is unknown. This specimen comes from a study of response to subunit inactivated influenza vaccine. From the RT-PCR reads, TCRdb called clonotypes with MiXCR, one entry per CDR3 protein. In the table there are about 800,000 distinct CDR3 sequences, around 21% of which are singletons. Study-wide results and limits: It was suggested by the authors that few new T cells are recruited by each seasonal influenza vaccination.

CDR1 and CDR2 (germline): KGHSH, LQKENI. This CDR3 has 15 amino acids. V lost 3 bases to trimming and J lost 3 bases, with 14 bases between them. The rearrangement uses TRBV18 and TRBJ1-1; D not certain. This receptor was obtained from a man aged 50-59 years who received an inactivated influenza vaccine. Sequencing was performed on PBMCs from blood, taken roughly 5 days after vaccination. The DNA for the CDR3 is TGTGCCAGCTCACCCACCATTGGCCGGCACACTGAAGCTTTCTTT. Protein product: CASSPTIGRHTEAFF.